This T cell receptor (beta chain) is drawn from a study of shared clonotypes between healthy human individuals. The CDR3 spans 14 residues. V lost 5 bases and J lost 6; bases outside the gene matches: 7. Germline-derived CDR1 and CDR2 are SGHAT and FQNNGV. TCRdb's table, derived via immunoSEQ multiplex PCR, lists solely in-frame clones and lacks some. The repertoire has around 1.1 million clones, 75% to 85% of them found once; the top ten carry around 0.61%. Study-wide findings and caveats: The study generally estimated greater richness for naive than memory subsets.

Concerning this clone: The antigen is not known.

The chain carries TRBV11-2 and TRBJ2-3; TRBD2 matches 8 bases. The sequenced material came from memory CD4+ T cells from PBMCs. Indicated subset: CD45RA-negative fraction. This clonotype originated in a man younger than 30 in good health. Some clones in this sample may be carry-over from other donors' samples. DNA of the CDR3: TGTGCCAGCAGCCGAGAGCGGGAGAGGGATACGCAGTATTTT. This translates into CASSRERERDTQYF.